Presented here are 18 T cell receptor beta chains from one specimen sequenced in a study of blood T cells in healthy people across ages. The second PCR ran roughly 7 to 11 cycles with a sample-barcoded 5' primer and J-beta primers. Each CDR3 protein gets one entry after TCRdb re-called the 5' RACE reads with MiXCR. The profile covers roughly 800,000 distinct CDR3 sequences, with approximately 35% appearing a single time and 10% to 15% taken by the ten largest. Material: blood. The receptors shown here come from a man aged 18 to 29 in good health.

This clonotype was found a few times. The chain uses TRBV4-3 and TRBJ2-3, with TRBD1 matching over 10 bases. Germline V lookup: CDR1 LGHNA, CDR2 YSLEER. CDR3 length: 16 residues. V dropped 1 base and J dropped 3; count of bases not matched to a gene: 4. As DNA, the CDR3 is TGCGCCAGCAGCCAAGGGGACAGGGGACCTACAGATACGCAGTATTTT. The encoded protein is CASSQGDRGPTDTQYF.

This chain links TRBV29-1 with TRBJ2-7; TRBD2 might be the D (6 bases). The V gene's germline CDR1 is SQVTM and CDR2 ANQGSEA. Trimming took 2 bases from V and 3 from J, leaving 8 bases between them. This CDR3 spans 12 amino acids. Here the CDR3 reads CSVEREDYEQYF. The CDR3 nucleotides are TGCAGCGTTGAAAGGGAGGACTACGAGCAGTACTTC.

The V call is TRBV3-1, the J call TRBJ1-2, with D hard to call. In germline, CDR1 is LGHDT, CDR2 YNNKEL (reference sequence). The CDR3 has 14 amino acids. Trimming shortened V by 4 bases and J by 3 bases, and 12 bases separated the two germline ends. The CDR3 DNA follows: TGTGCCAGCAGCCCCCGGAGCCGTGACTATGGCTACACCTTC. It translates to CASSPRSRDYGYTF.

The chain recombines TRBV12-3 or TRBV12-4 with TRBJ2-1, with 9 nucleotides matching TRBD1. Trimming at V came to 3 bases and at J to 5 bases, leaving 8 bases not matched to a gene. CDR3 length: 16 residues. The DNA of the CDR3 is TGTGCCAGCAGTTTCTTCTTGACAGGGGGGAACAATGAGCAGTTCTTC. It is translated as CASSFFLTGGNNEQFF.

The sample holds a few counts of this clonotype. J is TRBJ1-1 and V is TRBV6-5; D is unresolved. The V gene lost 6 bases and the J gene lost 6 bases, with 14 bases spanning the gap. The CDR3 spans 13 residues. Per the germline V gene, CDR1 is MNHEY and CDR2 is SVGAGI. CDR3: CASSPGPDSEAFF. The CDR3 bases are TGTGCCAGCAGCCCGGGCCCAGACTCTGAAGCTTTCTTT.

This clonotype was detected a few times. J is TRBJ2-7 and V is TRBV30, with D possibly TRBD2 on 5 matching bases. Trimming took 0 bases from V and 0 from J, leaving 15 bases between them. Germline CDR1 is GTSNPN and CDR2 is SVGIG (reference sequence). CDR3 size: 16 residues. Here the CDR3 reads CAWSVRTSPGSYEQYF. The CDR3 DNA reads TGTGCCTGGAGTGTAAGGACTTCCCCAGGCTCCTACGAGCAGTACTTC.

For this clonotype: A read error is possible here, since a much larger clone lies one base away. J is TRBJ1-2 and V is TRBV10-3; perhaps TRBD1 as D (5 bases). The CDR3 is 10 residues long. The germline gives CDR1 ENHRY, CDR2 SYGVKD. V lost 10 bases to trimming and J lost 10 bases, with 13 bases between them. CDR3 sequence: CATRDLHYTF. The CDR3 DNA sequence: TGTGCCACCAGGGACTTACACTACACCTTC.

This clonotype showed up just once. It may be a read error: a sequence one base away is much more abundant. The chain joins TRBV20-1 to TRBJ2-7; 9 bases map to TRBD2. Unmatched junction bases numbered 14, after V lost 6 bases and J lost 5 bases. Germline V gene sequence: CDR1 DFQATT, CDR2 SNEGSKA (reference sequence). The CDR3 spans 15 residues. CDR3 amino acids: CSARIAGAPMNEQYF. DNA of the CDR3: TGCAGTGCCCGCATAGCGGGGGCCCCCATGAACGAGCAGTACTTC.

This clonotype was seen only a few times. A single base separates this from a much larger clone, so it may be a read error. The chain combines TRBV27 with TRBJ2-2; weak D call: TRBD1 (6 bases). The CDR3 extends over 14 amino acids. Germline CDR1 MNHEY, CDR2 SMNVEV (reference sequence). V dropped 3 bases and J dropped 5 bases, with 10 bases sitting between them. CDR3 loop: CASSFRGGTGELFF. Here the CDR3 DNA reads TGTGCCAGCAGTTTCAGGGGTGGGACCGGGGAGCTGTTTTTT.

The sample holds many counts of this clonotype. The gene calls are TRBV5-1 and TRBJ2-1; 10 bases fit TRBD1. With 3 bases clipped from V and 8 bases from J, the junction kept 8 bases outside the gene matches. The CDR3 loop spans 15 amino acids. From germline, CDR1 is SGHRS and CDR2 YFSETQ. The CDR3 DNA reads TGCGCCAGCAGCTGGACAGGGGGATGGATGGATGAGCAGTTCTTC. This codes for CASSWTGGWMDEQFF.

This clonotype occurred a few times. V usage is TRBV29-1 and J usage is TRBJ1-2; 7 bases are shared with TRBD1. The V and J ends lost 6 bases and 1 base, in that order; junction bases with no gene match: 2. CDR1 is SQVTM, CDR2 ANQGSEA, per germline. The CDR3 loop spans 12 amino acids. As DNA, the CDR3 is TGCAGCGTGGGGACAGTTAACTATGGCTACACCTTC. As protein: CSVGTVNYGYTF.

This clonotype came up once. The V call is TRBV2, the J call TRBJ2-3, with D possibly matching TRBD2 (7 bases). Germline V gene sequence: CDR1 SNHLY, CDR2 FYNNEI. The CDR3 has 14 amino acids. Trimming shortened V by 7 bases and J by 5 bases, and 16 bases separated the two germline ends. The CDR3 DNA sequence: TGTGCCAGCAAGAAGGGGGAGGGCCGAGATACGCAGTATTTT. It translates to CASKKGEGRDTQYF.

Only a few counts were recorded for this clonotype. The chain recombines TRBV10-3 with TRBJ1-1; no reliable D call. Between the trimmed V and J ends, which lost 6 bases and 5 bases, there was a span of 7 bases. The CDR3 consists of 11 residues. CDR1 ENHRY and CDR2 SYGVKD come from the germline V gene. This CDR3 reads CAISHETEAFF. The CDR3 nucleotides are TGTGCCATCAGCCACGAAACTGAAGCTTTCTTT.

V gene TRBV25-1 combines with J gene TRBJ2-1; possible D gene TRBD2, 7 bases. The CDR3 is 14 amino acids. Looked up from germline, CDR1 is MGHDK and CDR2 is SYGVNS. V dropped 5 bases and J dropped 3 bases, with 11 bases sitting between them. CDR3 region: CASSRGALYNEQFF. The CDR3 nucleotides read TGTGCCAGCAGTCGGGGGGCCCTCTACAATGAGCAGTTCTTC. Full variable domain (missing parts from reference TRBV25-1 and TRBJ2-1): EADIYQTPRYLVIGTGKKITLECSQTMGHDKMYWYQQDPGMELHLIHYSYGVNSTEKGDLSSESTVSRIRTEHFPLTLESARPSHTSQYLCASSRGALYNEQFFGPGTRLTVL.

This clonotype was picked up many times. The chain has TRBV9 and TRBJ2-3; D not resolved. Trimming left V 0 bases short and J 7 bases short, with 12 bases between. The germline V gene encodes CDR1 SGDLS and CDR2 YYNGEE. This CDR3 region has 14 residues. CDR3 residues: CASSVATGEHTQYF. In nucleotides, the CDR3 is TGTGCCAGCAGCGTAGCTACTGGTGAGCATACGCAGTATTTT.

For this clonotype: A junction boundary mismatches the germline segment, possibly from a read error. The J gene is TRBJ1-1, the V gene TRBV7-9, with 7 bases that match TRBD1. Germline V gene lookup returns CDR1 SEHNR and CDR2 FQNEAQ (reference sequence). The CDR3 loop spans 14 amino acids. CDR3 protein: CASSQYRGDTGAFF. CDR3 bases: TGTGCCAGCAGCCAGTACAGGGGAGACACTGGAGCTTTCTTT.

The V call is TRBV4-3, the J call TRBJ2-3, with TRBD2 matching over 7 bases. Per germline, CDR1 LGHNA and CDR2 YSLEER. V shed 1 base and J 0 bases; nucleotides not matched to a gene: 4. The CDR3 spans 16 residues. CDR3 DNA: TGCGCCAGCAGCCAAGGGCTAGCGGATAGCACAGATACGCAGTATTTT. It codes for CASSQGLADSTDTQYF.

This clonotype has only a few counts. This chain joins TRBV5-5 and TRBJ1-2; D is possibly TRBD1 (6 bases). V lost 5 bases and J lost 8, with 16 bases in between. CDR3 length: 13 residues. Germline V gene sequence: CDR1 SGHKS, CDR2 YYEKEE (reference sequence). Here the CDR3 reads CASRQQGSGGYTF. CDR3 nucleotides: TGTGCCAGCAGGCAGCAGGGGTCTGGAGGCTACACCTTC. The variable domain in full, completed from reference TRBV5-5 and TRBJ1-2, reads DAGVTQSPTHLIKTRGQQVTLRCSPISGHKSVSWYQQVLGQGPQFIFQYYEKEERGRGNFPDRFSARQFPNYSSELNVNALLLGDSALYLCASRQQGSGGYTFGSGTRLTVV.